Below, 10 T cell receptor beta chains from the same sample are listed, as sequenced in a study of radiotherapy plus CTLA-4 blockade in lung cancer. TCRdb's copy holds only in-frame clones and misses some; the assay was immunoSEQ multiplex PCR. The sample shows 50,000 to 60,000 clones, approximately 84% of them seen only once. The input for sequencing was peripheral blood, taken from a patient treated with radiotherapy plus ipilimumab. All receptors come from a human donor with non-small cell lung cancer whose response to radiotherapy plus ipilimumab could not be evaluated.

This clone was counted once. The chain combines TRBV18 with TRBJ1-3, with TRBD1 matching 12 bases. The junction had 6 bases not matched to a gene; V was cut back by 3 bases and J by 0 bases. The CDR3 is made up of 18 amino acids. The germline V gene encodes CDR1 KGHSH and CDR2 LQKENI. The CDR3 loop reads CASSPRDRGRTSGNTIYF. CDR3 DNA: TGTGCCAGCTCACCCCGGGACAGGGGGCGAACCTCTGGAAACACCATATATTTT.

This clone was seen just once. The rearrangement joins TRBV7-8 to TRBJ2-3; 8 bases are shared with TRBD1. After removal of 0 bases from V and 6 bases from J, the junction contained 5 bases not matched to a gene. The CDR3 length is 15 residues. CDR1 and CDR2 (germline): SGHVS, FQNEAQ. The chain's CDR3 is CASSLARQGIDTQYF. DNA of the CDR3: TGTGCCAGCAGCTTAGCTAGACAGGGGATCGATACGCAGTATTTT.

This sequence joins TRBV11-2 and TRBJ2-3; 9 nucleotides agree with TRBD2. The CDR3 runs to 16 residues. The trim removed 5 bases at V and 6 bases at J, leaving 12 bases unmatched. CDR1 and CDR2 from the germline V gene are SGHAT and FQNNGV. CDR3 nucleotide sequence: TGTGCCAGCAGCCCATGGAGGCGCGGGGGGGCCGATACGCAGTATTTT. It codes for CASSPWRRGGADTQYF.

CDR3 DNA: TGTGCCTGCCACTCCGGGGGAGAGACCCAGTACTTC. Its protein product is CACHSGGETQYF. The chain employs TRBV2 and TRBJ2-5; possible D gene TRBD2, 6 bases. The V and J ends lost 11 bases and 4 bases respectively, with 14 bases between them. The V gene's germline CDR1 is SNHLY and CDR2 FYNNEI. The CDR3 is made up of 12 amino acids.

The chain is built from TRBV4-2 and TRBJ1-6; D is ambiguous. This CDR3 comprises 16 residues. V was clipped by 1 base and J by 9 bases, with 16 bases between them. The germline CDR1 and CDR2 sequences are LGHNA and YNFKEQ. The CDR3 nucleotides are TGTGCCAGCAGCCAAGCTTCCGTGGCGGCTGGTTCACCCCTCCACTTT. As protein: CASSQASVAAGSPLHF.

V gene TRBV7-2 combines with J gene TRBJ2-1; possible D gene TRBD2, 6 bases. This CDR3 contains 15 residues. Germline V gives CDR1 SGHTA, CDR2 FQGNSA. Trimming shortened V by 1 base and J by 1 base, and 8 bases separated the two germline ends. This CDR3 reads CASSLEGLSYNEQFF. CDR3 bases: TGTGCCAGCAGCTTAGAGGGACTTTCCTACAATGAGCAGTTCTTC.

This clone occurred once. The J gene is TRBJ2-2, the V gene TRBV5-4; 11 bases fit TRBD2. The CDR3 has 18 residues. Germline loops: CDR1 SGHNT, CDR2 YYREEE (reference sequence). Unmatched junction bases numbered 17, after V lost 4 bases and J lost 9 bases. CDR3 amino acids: CASSPVDGLAGPRRELFF. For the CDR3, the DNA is TGTGCCAGCAGCCCGGTAGACGGACTAGCGGGCCCTCGACGGGAGCTGTTTTTT.

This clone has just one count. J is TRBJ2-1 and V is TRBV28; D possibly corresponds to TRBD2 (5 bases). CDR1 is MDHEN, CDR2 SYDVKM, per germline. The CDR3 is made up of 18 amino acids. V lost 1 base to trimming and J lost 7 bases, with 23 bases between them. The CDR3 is CASSLSLVLLARGNEQFF. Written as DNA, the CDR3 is TGTGCCAGCAGTTTATCCCTCGTTCTATTAGCGCGAGGAAATGAGCAGTTCTTC.

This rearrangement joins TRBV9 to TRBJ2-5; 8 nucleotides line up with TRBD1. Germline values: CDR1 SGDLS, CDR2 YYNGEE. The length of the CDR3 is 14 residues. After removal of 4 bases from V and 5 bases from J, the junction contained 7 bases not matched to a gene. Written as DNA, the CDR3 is TGTGCCAGCAGCTCGGACAGGGTGGGGGAGACCCAGTACTTC. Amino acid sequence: CASSSDRVGETQYF.

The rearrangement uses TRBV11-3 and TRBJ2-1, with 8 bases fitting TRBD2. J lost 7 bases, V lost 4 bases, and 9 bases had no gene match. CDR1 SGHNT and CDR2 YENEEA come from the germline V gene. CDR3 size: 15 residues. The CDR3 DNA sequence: TGTGCCAGCAGCTCCTGGGGCGGGGGGTTAAATGAGCAGTTCTTC. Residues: CASSSWGGGLNEQFF.